The 27 T cell receptor beta chains below were found in one sample sequenced in a study of blood T cell repertoires in COVID-19. The method was immunoSEQ multiplex PCR; TCRdb's version includes in-frame clones alone and lacks a portion of them. The table includes roughly 300,000 clones, approximately 85% detected once. Sequencing input: peripheral blood. These TCRs come from a human donor in a cohort sampled during active COVID-19.

This chain uses TRBV24-1 with TRBJ2-1; D ambiguous. Trimming took off 3 bases at V and 1 base at J, with 15 bases between the two ends. The germline CDR1 and CDR2 sequences are KGHDR and SFDVKD. The CDR3 covers 17 residues. In nucleotides, the CDR3 is TGTGCCACCAGTGATATGCGGTCGGCGCCGTCCTACAATGAGCAGTTCTTC. Its translation: CATSDMRSAPSYNEQFF.

The chain uses TRBV6-6 and TRBJ1-1, with 10 bases lining up with TRBD1. Germline V gives CDR1 MNHNY, CDR2 SVGAGI (reference sequence). The CDR3 runs 14 residues. V gave up 2 bases and J gave up 5 bases; unmatched junction bases: 2. CDR3 nucleotides: TGTGCCAGCAGTTACCGGACAGGGGGTACTGAAGCTTTCTTT. Translated: CASSYRTGGTEAFF.

The chain links TRBV7-9 to TRBJ2-1, with a possible D match to TRBD2 (5 bases). V lost 5 bases and J 4 bases, leaving 15 bases between the germline ends. This CDR3 is built from 15 residues. The germline V gene has CDR1 SEHNR and CDR2 FQNEAQ (reference sequence). The CDR3 bases are TGTGCCAGCAGCCCCCGATCGGGATCGTACAATGAGCAGTTCTTC. Protein: CASSPRSGSYNEQFF.

The chain has TRBV5-1 and TRBJ1-4, with 8 bases matching TRBD1. Unmatched junction bases numbered 7, after V lost 4 bases and J lost 8 bases. The CDR3 extends over 14 amino acids. Germline V gene lookup returns CDR1 SGHRS and CDR2 YFSETQ. CDR3 in DNA: TGCGCCAGCAGCCGGCAGGGGGCTGGGGAAAAACTGTTTTTT. It translates to CASSRQGAGEKLFF.

V gene TRBV6-5 combines with J gene TRBJ2-7; 8 nucleotides align to TRBD2. Germline values: CDR1 MNHEY, CDR2 SVGAGI. The CDR3 has 15 residues. The V segment lost 0 bases and the J segment 0 bases; nucleotides outside the gene matches: 1. The DNA for the CDR3 is TGTGCCAGCAGTTACTCGAGCGGGAGCTCCTACGAGCAGTACTTC. Its protein product is CASSYSSGSSYEQYF.

The chain is built from TRBV19 and TRBJ1-1; D is possibly TRBD1 (6 bases). Per germline, CDR1 LNHDA and CDR2 SQIVND (reference sequence). Deletions cut 7 bases from V and 4 bases from J, with 19 bases between. CDR3 length equals 15 residues. The CDR3 spells CASIDPGGAGTEAFF. In DNA, the CDR3 is TGTGCCAGTATCGATCCGGGGGGCGCGGGCACTGAAGCTTTCTTT. Filled out from reference TRBV19 and TRBJ1-1, the complete variable domain reads DGGITQSPKYLFRKEGQNVTLSCEQNLNHDAMYWYRQDPGQGLRLIYYSQIVNDFQKGDIAEGYSVSREKKESFPLTVTSAQKNPTAFYLCASIDPGGAGTEAFFGQGTRLTVV.

This clone was seen a handful of times. This sequence joins TRBV7-9 and TRBJ1-3; D is perhaps TRBD1 (5 bases). Germline CDR1 SEHNR, CDR2 FQNEAQ (reference sequence). The V gene lost 4 bases and the J gene lost 3 bases, with 10 bases spanning the gap. The CDR3 is made up of 14 amino acids. DNA for the CDR3: TGTGCCAGCAGCTCGACAGAAGGTGGAAACACCATATATTTT. Amino acids: CASSSTEGGNTIYF.

This rearrangement joins TRBV28 to TRBJ2-7; D not resolved. Germline loops: CDR1 MDHEN, CDR2 SYDVKM. The CDR3 is 12 residues long. V was shortened by 2 bases and J by 4 bases, with 6 bases between the two germline ends. CDR3 loop: CASSLLPYEQYF. The CDR3 nucleotides read TGTGCCAGCAGTTTACTCCCTTACGAGCAGTACTTC.

The rearrangement joins TRBV9 to TRBJ2-3, with a weak D call TRBD2 (6 bases). This CDR3 spans 14 amino acids. Trimming left V 4 bases short and J 0 bases short, with 9 bases between. Germline CDR1 SGDLS, CDR2 YYNGEE. This chain's CDR3 is CASSPGLSTDTQYF. CDR3 sequence (DNA): TGTGCCAGCAGCCCGGGACTCAGCACAGATACGCAGTATTTT.

This rearrangement joins TRBV7-2 to TRBJ2-2; a weak D match, TRBD2 (6 bases). CDR1 SGHTA and CDR2 FQGNSA come from the germline V gene. The CDR3 is 15 residues long. V lost 5 bases and J lost 3, with 13 bases in between. In nucleotides, the CDR3 is TGTGCCAGCAGCCGGGGGTTTTTTGACACCGGGGAGCTGTTTTTT. As protein: CASSRGFFDTGELFF.

The chain carries TRBV25-1 and TRBJ1-6; TRBD1 matches 7 bases. The ends lost 4 bases at V and 8 bases at J; junction bases unmatched: 11. The CDR3 loop spans 16 amino acids. CDR1 is MGHDK, CDR2 SYGVNS, per germline. CDR3 protein: CASSASTGKIDSPLHF. The CDR3, as DNA: TGTGCCAGCAGTGCCTCGACAGGGAAGATCGATTCACCCCTCCACTTT.

The J gene is TRBJ2-1, the V gene TRBV14; 8 nucleotides agree with TRBD1. CDR3 length: 14 residues. CDR1 is SGHDN and CDR2 is FVKESK in the germline V gene. V lost 1 base and J lost 9; bases outside the gene matches: 5. The CDR3 protein is CASSQAAGTGEQFF. The CDR3 DNA is TGTGCCAGCAGCCAAGCCGCGGGGACAGGTGAGCAGTTCTTC.

The rearrangement links TRBV5-1 to TRBJ1-2, with 7 bases that match TRBD1. The germline V gene has CDR1 SGHRS and CDR2 YFSETQ. The CDR3 spans 15 residues. V lost 4 bases, J lost 3 bases, and 9 bases stayed unmatched. In nucleotides, the CDR3 is TGCGCCAGCAGCCCATTCCCAGGGGGAGACTATGGCTACACCTTC. Its translation: CASSPFPGGDYGYTF.

This CDR3 is CAWTRGPGELFF. Written as DNA, the CDR3 is TGTGCCTGGACCAGGGGTCCCGGGGAGCTGTTTTTT. This chain connects TRBV30 to TRBJ2-2, with D perhaps TRBD1 (6 bases). The ends were cut back, 4 bases at V and 6 bases at J, with 9 bases in the middle. Per the germline V gene, CDR1 is GTSNPN and CDR2 is SVGIG (reference sequence). CDR3 size: 12 residues.

The chain recombines TRBV10-3 with TRBJ1-5; D possibly corresponds to TRBD1 (5 bases). The germline CDR1 and CDR2 sequences are ENHRY and SYGVKD. This CDR3 region has 14 residues. Trimming shortened V by 4 bases and J by 2 bases, and 9 bases separated the two germline ends. The CDR3: CAISAGGGNQPQHF. The CDR3 nucleotides are TGTGCCATCAGTGCGGGGGGGGGCAATCAGCCCCAGCATTTT.

There are a few counts of this clone. This chain connects TRBV6-5 to TRBJ1-2; D uncertain. The ends were cut back, 0 bases at V and 4 bases at J, with 12 bases in the middle. The CDR3 runs to 15 residues. Germline CDR1 reads MNHEY; CDR2 reads SVGAGI. The CDR3 here is CASSYSSGSGYGYTF. CDR3 coding DNA: TGTGCCAGCAGTTACTCGTCCGGGTCGGGCTATGGCTACACCTTC.

The chain joins TRBV27 to TRBJ1-2, with TRBD1 matching 10 bases. CDR3 length: 15 amino acids. Germline loops: CDR1 MNHEY, CDR2 SMNVEV (reference sequence). The junction had 5 bases not matched to a gene; V was cut back by 3 bases and J by 4 bases. This CDR3 is CASSFMGQGSYGYTF. The CDR3 DNA sequence: TGTGCCAGCAGTTTCATGGGACAGGGGAGCTATGGCTACACCTTC.

This sequence joins TRBV2 and TRBJ2-2, with 7 bases fitting TRBD2. CDR3 length: 13 residues. Trimming at V came to 6 bases and at J to 5 bases, leaving 3 bases not matched to a gene. CDR1 and CDR2 from the germline V gene are SNHLY and FYNNEI. Here the CDR3 DNA reads TGTGCCAGCAGGCCCGGGGGGACCGGGGAGCTGTTTTTT. Its protein is CASRPGGTGELFF.

The chain combines TRBV5-1 with TRBJ2-7; D uncertain. Trimming removed 2 bases from V and 5 bases from J, with 11 bases in between. In germline, CDR1 is SGHRS, CDR2 YFSETQ. The CDR3 loop spans 13 amino acids. The CDR3 loop reads CASSFGPWDEQYF. The CDR3 DNA reads TGCGCCAGCAGCTTTGGGCCATGGGACGAGCAGTACTTC. Looking up the rest from reference TRBV5-1 and TRBJ2-7 gives the full variable domain: KAGVTQTPRYLIKTRGQQVTLSCSPISGHRSVSWYQQTPGQGLQFLFEYFSETQRNKGNFPGRFSGRQFSNSRSEMNVSTLELGDSALYLCASSFGPWDEQYFGPGTRLTVT.

V and J are TRBV4-1 and TRBJ2-1; TRBD1 agrees at 10 bases. The CDR3 contains 15 residues. From germline, CDR1 is MGHRA and CDR2 YSYEKL. The J segment lost 8 bases and the V segment lost 4 bases, leaving 8 bases of the junction unmatched. CDR3 sequence reads: CASSPSGTGVDEQFF. The CDR3 region has the DNA TGCGCCAGCAGCCCCTCCGGGACAGGGGTCGATGAGCAGTTCTTC.

The chain recombines TRBV5-1 with TRBJ1-1, with 9 bases matching TRBD1. Trimming took 3 bases from V and 0 from J; bases not matched to a gene: 15. The CDR3 runs 19 residues. The V gene's germline CDR1 is SGHRS and CDR2 YFSETQ. Here the CDR3 DNA reads TGCGCCAGCAGCTCGGCCGTAAGGACAGGGGTTCGGATGAACACTGAAGCTTTCTTT. Translating gives CASSSAVRTGVRMNTEAFF.

This clone has a single count. This chain connects TRBV18 to TRBJ2-3; 7 positions match TRBD2. Losses at the gene ends were 7 bases for V and 4 bases for J; bases not matched to a gene: 5. The CDR3 length is 13 residues. In germline, CDR1 is KGHSH, CDR2 LQKENI. The CDR3 nucleotides read TGTGCCAGCTTCAACGGGGGGTCAGATACGCAGTATTTT. Encoded protein: CASFNGGSDTQYF.

This clone occurred a few times. The V call is TRBV5-6, the J call TRBJ2-1; 7 bases fit TRBD1. Germline CDR1 is SGHDT and CDR2 is YYEEEE. The CDR3 length is 13 residues. V dropped 4 bases and J dropped 15; count of bases not matched to a gene: 13. As DNA, the CDR3 is TGTGCCAGCAGCCCGTCATCCGGGACAGAGGCGTTCTTC. Its translation: CASSPSSGTEAFF.

The CDR3: CASSRISLQETQYF. CDR3 coding DNA: TGTGCCAGCAGTCGTATATCCCTCCAAGAGACCCAGTACTTC. The V gene is TRBV6-5, the J gene TRBJ2-5; no firm D call. The V gene lost 5 bases and the J gene lost 1 base, with 11 bases spanning the gap. CDR1 MNHEY and CDR2 SVGAGI come from the germline V gene. The CDR3 length is 14 residues.

J is TRBJ2-5 and V is TRBV6-5, with TRBD1 matching 9 bases. This CDR3 region has 16 residues. V was pared by 4 bases and J by 2 bases, with 8 bases of the junction left unmatched. CDR1 is MNHEY, CDR2 SVGAGI, per germline. CDR3: CASSSTRDREQETQYF. CDR3 sequence (DNA): TGTGCCAGCAGTTCGACCCGGGACAGGGAACAAGAGACCCAGTACTTC.

The chain links TRBV18 to TRBJ2-1, with 8 bases lining up with TRBD1. The CDR3 consists of 13 residues. Unmatched junction bases numbered 2, after V lost 6 bases and J lost 4 bases. Germline V gene lookup returns CDR1 KGHSH and CDR2 LQKENI. The CDR3 region has the DNA TGTGCCAGCTCTCGGGACAGGTACAATGAGCAGTTCTTC. Protein product: CASSRDRYNEQFF.

This clone was recorded once. The rearrangement joins TRBV20-1 to TRBJ1-3; D may be TRBD1 (6 bases). The CDR3 consists of 11 residues. Germline CDR1 is DFQATT and CDR2 is SNEGSKA (reference sequence). V was shortened by 6 bases and J by 4 bases, with 7 bases between the two germline ends. The CDR3 protein is CSAQGGNTIYF. Here the CDR3 DNA reads TGCAGTGCGCAGGGGGGAAACACCATATATTTT.